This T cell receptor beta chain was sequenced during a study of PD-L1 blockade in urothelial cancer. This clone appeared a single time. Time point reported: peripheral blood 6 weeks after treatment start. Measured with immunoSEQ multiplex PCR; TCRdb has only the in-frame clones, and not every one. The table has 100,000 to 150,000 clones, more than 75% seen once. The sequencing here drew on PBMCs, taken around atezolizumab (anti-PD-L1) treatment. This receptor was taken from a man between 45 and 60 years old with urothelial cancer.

CDR3 residues: CASSIGTSGDTQYF. In DNA, the CDR3 is TGTGCCAGCAGCATCGGGACTAGCGGAGATACGCAGTATTTT. This sequence joins TRBV7-3 and TRBJ2-3; 11 bases agree with TRBD2. Germline-derived CDR1 and CDR2 are SGHTA and FQGTGA. With 5 bases clipped from V and 5 bases from J, the junction kept 3 bases outside the gene matches. CDR3 size: 14 residues.